The rows below give T cell receptor beta chains drawn from one sample of a study of shared clonotypes between healthy human individuals. TCRdb's table, derived via immunoSEQ multiplex PCR, lists solely in-frame clones and lacks some. The data contain more than 1,200,000 clones, about 98.5% of them seen just once; the ten biggest clones take up over 0.3%. Sequenced input: naive CD4+ T cells sorted from blood. These receptors were collected from a man aged 25 to 40 in good health. CDR3s include the opening cysteine and the closing phenylalanine or tryptophan. Fields, in order: CDR3 DNA, CDR3 protein, D gene, J gene, clone size, V gene. A D gene is named only where the DNA matches it firmly. Only part of the rows carry a size: once, few, many, or a class if the clone is expanded.

cdr3_nt: TGTGCCAGCAGTTATCAAGCGGGGGTGTACGAGCAGTACTTC
cdr3_aa: CASSYQAGVYEQYF
d_call: TRBD2
j_call: TRBJ2-7
clone_size: -
v_call: TRBV27

cdr3_nt: TGTGCCAGCAGCGTAGCAGAGGGACAGGGCGTTTACGAGCAGTACTTC
cdr3_aa: CASSVAEGQGVYEQYF
d_call: TRBD1
j_call: TRBJ2-7
clone_size: -
v_call: TRBV9

cdr3_nt: TGTGCCAGCCAGAGAAACCTAAGGGGACTACCGAAAGAGACCCAGTACTTC
cdr3_aa: CASQRNLRGLPKETQYF
d_call: TRBD2
j_call: TRBJ2-5
clone_size: -
v_call: TRBV7-9

cdr3_nt: TGTGCCAGCAGCCGCACTAACACCGGGGAGCTGTTTTTT
cdr3_aa: CASSRTNTGELFF
d_call: -
j_call: TRBJ2-2
clone_size: -
v_call: TRBV11-2

cdr3_nt: TGTGCCAGCAGTGCGGGACAGATCCTCTACGAGCAGTACTTC
cdr3_aa: CASSAGQILYEQYF
d_call: -
j_call: TRBJ2-7
clone_size: -
v_call: TRBV28

cdr3_nt: TGTGCCAGCTCACCAGGTGTTCTAGCGATGCAAGAGACCCAGTACTTC
cdr3_aa: CASSPGVLAMQETQYF
d_call: -
j_call: TRBJ2-5
clone_size: -
v_call: TRBV18

cdr3_nt: TGCGCCAGCAGCGATCGGACTAGCGGGAGGGATGCCGGGGAGCTGTTTTTT
cdr3_aa: CASSDRTSGRDAGELFF
d_call: TRBD2
j_call: TRBJ2-2
clone_size: -
v_call: TRBV5-1

cdr3_nt: TGTGCCAGCTTGGGCAGCGCGAACACCGGGGAGCTGTTTTTT
cdr3_aa: CASLGSANTGELFF
d_call: -
j_call: TRBJ2-2
clone_size: -
v_call: TRBV2

cdr3_nt: TGCGCCAGCAGTAGGGGACAGGGGGCAAAACAGCCCCAGCATTTT
cdr3_aa: CASSRGQGAKQPQHF
d_call: TRBD1
j_call: TRBJ1-5
clone_size: -
v_call: TRBV10-2

cdr3_nt: TGTGCCAGCAGCTTCAGGGACGGGAATGAAAAACTGTTTTTT
cdr3_aa: CASSFRDGNEKLFF
d_call: -
j_call: TRBJ1-4
clone_size: -
v_call: TRBV5-4

cdr3_nt: TGTGCCAGCAGCCTAAGCTCGGGCTCGCTGTTTTTT
cdr3_aa: CASSLSSGSLFF
d_call: -
j_call: TRBJ2-2
clone_size: -
v_call: TRBV9

cdr3_nt: TGTGCCAGCAGTGACCCGGGGTCACGGGGGGTCTACGAGCAGTACTTC
cdr3_aa: CASSDPGSRGVYEQYF
d_call: TRBD2
j_call: TRBJ2-7
clone_size: -
v_call: TRBV2

cdr3_nt: TGTGCCAGCAGCCCCCGACAGGGGACCGGGGAGCTGTTTTTT
cdr3_aa: CASSPRQGTGELFF
d_call: TRBD1
j_call: TRBJ2-2
clone_size: -
v_call: TRBV5-4

cdr3_nt: TGCGCCAGCAGCCAAGGTTTTAGCGGGAGAGTCGATACGCAGTATTTT
cdr3_aa: CASSQGFSGRVDTQYF
d_call: TRBD2
j_call: TRBJ2-3
clone_size: -
v_call: TRBV4-1

cdr3_nt: TGTGCCAGCAGTCCCCGCCTCGGGTACGAGCAGTACTTC
cdr3_aa: CASSPRLGYEQYF
d_call: -
j_call: TRBJ2-7
clone_size: -
v_call: TRBV27

cdr3_nt: TGCGCCAGCAGTGAAGGGGGACCTCCCAGGGAGCAGTACTTC
cdr3_aa: CASSEGGPPREQYF
d_call: -
j_call: TRBJ2-7
clone_size: -
v_call: TRBV10-1

cdr3_nt: TGCGCCAGCAGCTTGGCCAGGCAGGGACGGACCGGGGAGCTGTTTTTT
cdr3_aa: CASSLARQGRTGELFF
d_call: -
j_call: TRBJ2-2
clone_size: -
v_call: TRBV5-1

cdr3_nt: TGTGCCAGCAGCTTAAACGGAGTTGAGGAGCAGTACTTC
cdr3_aa: CASSLNGVEEQYF
d_call: -
j_call: TRBJ2-7
clone_size: once
v_call: TRBV11-3

cdr3_nt: TGTGCCAGTAGTATGAACGGGTTACCCTACAATGAGCAGTTCTTC
cdr3_aa: CASSMNGLPYNEQFF
d_call: -
j_call: TRBJ2-1
clone_size: -
v_call: TRBV19

cdr3_nt: TGTGCCAGCAGCGGGAGGGTGATAGCGAGGGCAAACAATGAGCAGTTCTTC
cdr3_aa: CASSGRVIARANNEQFF
d_call: TRBD2
j_call: TRBJ2-1
clone_size: -
v_call: TRBV11-2

cdr3_nt: TGTGCCAGCGTCTTGACAGGCGGGGCAACTAATGAAAAACTGTTTTTT
cdr3_aa: CASVLTGGATNEKLFF
d_call: -
j_call: TRBJ1-4
clone_size: -
v_call: TRBV7-9

cdr3_nt: TGTGCCAGCAGTCCGCCGACGAGTAGGCAGTATTTT
cdr3_aa: CASSPPTSRQYF
d_call: -
j_call: TRBJ2-3
clone_size: -
v_call: TRBV27

cdr3_nt: TGTGCCAGTAGTAACGGGGCTTCAGGCGGGAGTTTCGAGCAGTACTTC
cdr3_aa: CASSNGASGGSFEQYF
d_call: TRBD2
j_call: TRBJ2-7
clone_size: -
v_call: TRBV19

cdr3_nt: TGTGCCAGCAGCGTAGGAGCTAGCGGGATTTACGAGCAGTACTTC
cdr3_aa: CASSVGASGIYEQYF
d_call: TRBD2
j_call: TRBJ2-7
clone_size: once
v_call: TRBV9

cdr3_nt: TGTGCCAGCAGCTTGGCCCCCCTACAAGTGGAGACCCAGTACTTC
cdr3_aa: CASSLAPLQVETQYF
d_call: -
j_call: TRBJ2-5
clone_size: -
v_call: TRBV5-4

cdr3_nt: TGTGCCAGCTCAGACAGGCTTCCTGGAGACCAGTACTTC
cdr3_aa: CASSDRLPGDQYF
d_call: -
j_call: TRBJ2-5
clone_size: -
v_call: TRBV7-2

cdr3_nt: TGTGCCAGCAGATTTAGCGGGAGCTCCTACGAGCAGTACTTC
cdr3_aa: CASRFSGSSYEQYF
d_call: TRBD2
j_call: TRBJ2-7
clone_size: -
v_call: TRBV7-9

cdr3_nt: TGTGCCAGCAGTTTATCCGCCAGAAGTGAGCAGTTCTTC
cdr3_aa: CASSLSARSEQFF
d_call: -
j_call: TRBJ2-1
clone_size: -
v_call: TRBV27

cdr3_nt: TGTGCCAGTAGTGTTAACAGTAGAACCGGGGAGCTGTTTTTT
cdr3_aa: CASSVNSRTGELFF
d_call: -
j_call: TRBJ2-2
clone_size: -
v_call: TRBV19

cdr3_nt: TGCGCCAGCAGCCAAGTTTGGCAAGCAGACACCGGGGAGCTGTTTTTT
cdr3_aa: CASSQVWQADTGELFF
d_call: -
j_call: TRBJ2-2
clone_size: once
v_call: TRBV4-1

cdr3_nt: TGTGCCAGTAGTATTTCGGGGGCCACCGTCCCTAATGAGCAGTTCTTC
cdr3_aa: CASSISGATVPNEQFF
d_call: -
j_call: TRBJ2-1
clone_size: -
v_call: TRBV19

cdr3_nt: TGTGCCAGCAGCTTAGAATTCAGTAATCAGCCCCAGCATTTT
cdr3_aa: CASSLEFSNQPQHF
d_call: -
j_call: TRBJ1-5
clone_size: -
v_call: TRBV7-2

cdr3_nt: TGTGCCAGCAGCCGAGGACTAGCGGGCACCTACGAGCAGTACTTC
cdr3_aa: CASSRGLAGTYEQYF
d_call: TRBD2
j_call: TRBJ2-7
clone_size: -
v_call: TRBV4-2

cdr3_nt: TGTGCCAGCAGCACGACTAGCGGAAGCTCCTACGAGCAGTACTTC
cdr3_aa: CASSTTSGSSYEQYF
d_call: TRBD2
j_call: TRBJ2-7
clone_size: -
v_call: TRBV13

cdr3_nt: TGTGCCAGCAGCTTAGGTATACAGGGGGCGCGGTACAATGAGCAGTTCTTC
cdr3_aa: CASSLGIQGARYNEQFF
d_call: TRBD1
j_call: TRBJ2-1
clone_size: -
v_call: TRBV11-3

cdr3_nt: TGTGCCAGCGGCAGGGGCTCCTACGAGCAGTACTTC
cdr3_aa: CASGRGSYEQYF
d_call: -
j_call: TRBJ2-7
clone_size: -
v_call: TRBV9

cdr3_nt: TGTGCCAGCTCACCACCCGTTCTACTAGCTCCCGGGGCCGGGGAGCTGTTTTTT
cdr3_aa: CASSPPVLLAPGAGELFF
d_call: -
j_call: TRBJ2-2
clone_size: -
v_call: TRBV18

cdr3_nt: TGTGCCAGCAGATCAGACGGATCCTACGAGCAGTACTTC
cdr3_aa: CASRSDGSYEQYF
d_call: -
j_call: TRBJ2-7
clone_size: -
v_call: TRBV2

cdr3_nt: TGTGCCAGCAGCTTGGTAGGGGCCATGGGCTACACCTTC
cdr3_aa: CASSLVGAMGYTF
d_call: -
j_call: TRBJ1-2
clone_size: -
v_call: TRBV5-4

cdr3_nt: TGCGCCAGCAGATGGGAGGGAGACATGGGGGAGCAGTACTTC
cdr3_aa: CASRWEGDMGEQYF
d_call: TRBD2
j_call: TRBJ2-7
clone_size: -
v_call: TRBV5-1

cdr3_nt: TGTGCCTGGAGCACTGTGGCCCCACCATTCTTC
cdr3_aa: CAWSTVAPPFF
d_call: -
j_call: TRBJ2-1
clone_size: -
v_call: TRBV30

cdr3_nt: TGCGCCAGCAGCCAAGATCTACGGTGGGTCACCAACACCGGGGAGCTGTTTTTT
cdr3_aa: CASSQDLRWVTNTGELFF
d_call: -
j_call: TRBJ2-2
clone_size: -
v_call: TRBV4-3

cdr3_nt: TGCGCCAGCAGCTTGGGCTCTTGGGCTTCCACAGATACGCAGTATTTT
cdr3_aa: CASSLGSWASTDTQYF
d_call: -
j_call: TRBJ2-3
clone_size: once
v_call: TRBV5-1

cdr3_nt: TGTGCCAGCAGTTCCGTCGTGGTAGGCTACAATGAGCAGTTCTTC
cdr3_aa: CASSSVVVGYNEQFF
d_call: -
j_call: TRBJ2-1
clone_size: -
v_call: TRBV6-5

cdr3_nt: TGTGCCAGCAGCGCCCGGGGGACCCCCTACGAGCAGTACTTC
cdr3_aa: CASSARGTPYEQYF
d_call: -
j_call: TRBJ2-7
clone_size: -
v_call: TRBV9

cdr3_nt: TGTGCCAGCAGCCTCTGGGACAGACTCACCGGGGAGCTGTTTTTT
cdr3_aa: CASSLWDRLTGELFF
d_call: TRBD1
j_call: TRBJ2-2
clone_size: -
v_call: TRBV9

cdr3_nt: TGTGCCAGCAGTGCTCTTGCTGGGCGCGTTTTCGCCGAGACCCAGTACTTC
cdr3_aa: CASSALAGRVFAETQYF
d_call: -
j_call: TRBJ2-5
clone_size: -
v_call: TRBV27

cdr3_nt: TGTGCCAGCAGCCATCCTCTCGGACGGGCCTACAATGAGCAGTTCTTC
cdr3_aa: CASSHPLGRAYNEQFF
d_call: -
j_call: TRBJ2-1
clone_size: -
v_call: TRBV14

cdr3_nt: TGCAGCGTTTCCGCGCAGTCAACCTCTGGGGCCAACGTCCTGACTTTC
cdr3_aa: CSVSAQSTSGANVLTF
d_call: -
j_call: TRBJ2-6
clone_size: -
v_call: TRBV29-1

cdr3_nt: TGTGCCAGCAGTCAAAAGACTAGCGGGATGAGTGCGTACGAGCAGTACTTC
cdr3_aa: CASSQKTSGMSAYEQYF
d_call: TRBD2
j_call: TRBJ2-7
clone_size: -
v_call: TRBV27

cdr3_nt: TGTGCCAGCAGCCCGAGGCCTATGGCCTACAATGAGCAGTTCTTC
cdr3_aa: CASSPRPMAYNEQFF
d_call: -
j_call: TRBJ2-1
clone_size: -
v_call: TRBV6-5

cdr3_nt: TGCGCCTCAAGGGGGCAGGGCAATCAGCCCCAGCATTTT
cdr3_aa: CASRGQGNQPQHF
d_call: TRBD1
j_call: TRBJ1-5
clone_size: -
v_call: TRBV6-1

cdr3_nt: TGTGCCAGCAGTTACGTTTCTAGCACAGATACGCAGTATTTT
cdr3_aa: CASSYVSSTDTQYF
d_call: -
j_call: TRBJ2-3
clone_size: -
v_call: TRBV6-5

cdr3_nt: TGTGCCATCAGTGAAGGGGCCGGAGCCTACAATGAGCAGTTCTTC
cdr3_aa: CAISEGAGAYNEQFF
d_call: -
j_call: TRBJ2-1
clone_size: -
v_call: TRBV10-3

cdr3_nt: TGTGCCAGCAGTCGACCCCGGGACAGACCTCGGGGGCCCCAGCATTTT
cdr3_aa: CASSRPRDRPRGPQHF
d_call: TRBD1
j_call: TRBJ1-5
clone_size: -
v_call: TRBV2

cdr3_nt: TGCAGCGTCCTCTCGGGCGGCACTGAAGCTTTCTTT
cdr3_aa: CSVLSGGTEAFF
d_call: -
j_call: TRBJ1-1
clone_size: -
v_call: TRBV29-1

cdr3_nt: TGTGCCAGCAGCGAGGACGTGAGGGGTTCCGAGCAGTACTTC
cdr3_aa: CASSEDVRGSEQYF
d_call: -
j_call: TRBJ2-7
clone_size: -
v_call: TRBV9

cdr3_nt: TGTGCCAGCAGCTTAAAACTAGCGGGCACAGATACGCAGTATTTT
cdr3_aa: CASSLKLAGTDTQYF
d_call: TRBD2
j_call: TRBJ2-3
clone_size: -
v_call: TRBV7-6

cdr3_nt: TGTGCCAGCAGCCTACAGGGGTACGGTGAAAAACTGTTTTTT
cdr3_aa: CASSLQGYGEKLFF
d_call: TRBD1
j_call: TRBJ1-4
clone_size: -
v_call: TRBV5-5